The clone carrying this T cell receptor beta chain was counted at least ten times. The sample belongs to a study of Graves' ophthalmopathy and Graves' hyperthyroidism. CDR3 regions of TCR beta were amplified from RNA transcripts. RT-PCR with HTBI primers came first, then second-round multiplex PCR. Each CDR3 protein is one row after TCRdb ran MiXCR on the multiplex PCR reads. The sample records about 700,000 distinct CDR3 sequences, roughly 39% being singletons. This receptor was obtained from an adult man with Graves' ophthalmopathy. Sequencing used peripheral blood.

The CDR3 DNA reads TGTGCCAGCAGTGAAGCAGGGCGGGATGGGGAGACCCAGTACTTC. Protein: CASSEAGRDGETQYF. The rearrangement links TRBV25-1 to TRBJ2-5; TRBD2 might be the D (6 bases). The CDR3 is 15 residues long. The germline V gene has CDR1 MGHDK and CDR2 SYGVNS. Deletions cut 2 bases from V and 5 bases from J, with 15 bases between.